The TCR beta chain under discussion was sequenced for a study of CD8 T cell repertoires and HIV-1 epitope variants. Produced via immunoSEQ multiplex PCR; TCRdb's table is partial and in-frame only. The sample shows 5,300 or so clones, roughly 64% of them seen only once. CDR3 length: 17 residues. The V end was cut by 3 bases, the J end by 3 bases, with 18 bases between. Looked up from germline, CDR1 is SGHAT and CDR2 is FQNNGV. As regards this clone: Its matching antigen is unknown.

The J gene is TRBJ1-3, the V gene TRBV11-2; no definite D call. Sequencing was done on a sample of cultured CD8+ T cells derived from PBMCs. This receptor was taken from a male donor with HIV. CDR3 DNA: TGTGCCAGCAGCTTTCCCCGTGCGGGAGTTGGTGGAAACACCATATATTTT. It yields the protein CASSFPRAGVGGNTIYF.